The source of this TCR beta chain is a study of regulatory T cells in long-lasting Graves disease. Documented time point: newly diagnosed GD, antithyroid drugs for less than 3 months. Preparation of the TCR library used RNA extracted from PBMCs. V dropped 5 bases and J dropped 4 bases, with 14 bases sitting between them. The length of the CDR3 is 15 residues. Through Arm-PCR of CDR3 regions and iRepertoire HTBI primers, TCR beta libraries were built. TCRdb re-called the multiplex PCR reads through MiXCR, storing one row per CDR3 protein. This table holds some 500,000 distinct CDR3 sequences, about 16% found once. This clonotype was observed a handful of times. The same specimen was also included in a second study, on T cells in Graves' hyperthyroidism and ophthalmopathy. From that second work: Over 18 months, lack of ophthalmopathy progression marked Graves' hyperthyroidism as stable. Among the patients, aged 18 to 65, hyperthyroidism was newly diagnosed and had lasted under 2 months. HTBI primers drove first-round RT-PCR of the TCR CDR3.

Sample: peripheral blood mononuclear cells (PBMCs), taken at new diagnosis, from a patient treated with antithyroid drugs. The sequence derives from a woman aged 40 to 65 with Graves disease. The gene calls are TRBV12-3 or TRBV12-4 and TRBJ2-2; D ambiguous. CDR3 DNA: TGTGCCAGCAGTGTATCCGGACCGACCACCGGGGAGCTGTTTTTT. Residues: CASSVSGPTTGELFF.